This TCR beta chain was sequenced during a study of shared clonotypes between healthy human individuals. With 5 bases removed from V and 6 bases from J, the gap between germline ends came to 10 bases. Germline V gene data show CDR1 as MNHNY and CDR2 as SVGAGI (reference sequence). There are 12 residues in the CDR3. Per the original data handling: Filtering differed, since immunoSEQ gave only junction sequences and no quality scores. Repertoires were generated with immunoSEQ multiplex PCR, while TCRdb's copy carries only in-frame clones and drops some. V and J calls plus clone size are reproduced from that table; the DNA served to infer D and trimming. The top ten clones hold about 0.32% of a sample with about 380,000 clones, around 96% of them seen once.

The chain has TRBV6-6 and TRBJ1-1; no reliable D call. Sequencing input: memory CD8+ T cells sorted from blood. Regarding subset: CD45RO+ cells pooled with CCR7-negative TemRA cells. The sequence derives from a man aged 25-40 years in good health. The CDR3 here is CASSKSVAEAFF. The CDR3 bases are TGTGCCAGCAGTAAGAGCGTAGCTGAAGCTTTCTTT.